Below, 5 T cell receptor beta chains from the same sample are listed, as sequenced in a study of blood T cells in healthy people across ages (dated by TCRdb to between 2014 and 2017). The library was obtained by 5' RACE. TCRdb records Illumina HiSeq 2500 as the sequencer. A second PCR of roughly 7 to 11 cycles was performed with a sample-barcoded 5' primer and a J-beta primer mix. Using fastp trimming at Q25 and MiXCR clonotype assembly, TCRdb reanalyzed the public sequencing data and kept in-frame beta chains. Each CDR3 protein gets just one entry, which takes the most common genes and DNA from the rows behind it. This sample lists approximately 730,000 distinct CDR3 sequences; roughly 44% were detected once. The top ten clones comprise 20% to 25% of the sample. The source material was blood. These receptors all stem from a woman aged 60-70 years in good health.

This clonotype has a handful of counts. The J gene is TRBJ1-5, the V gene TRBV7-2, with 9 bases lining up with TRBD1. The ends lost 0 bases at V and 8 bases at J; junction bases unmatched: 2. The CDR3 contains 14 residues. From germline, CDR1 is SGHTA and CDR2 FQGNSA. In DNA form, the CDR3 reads TGTGCCAGCAGCTTAGCACAGGGGGCGAAGCCCCAGCATTTT. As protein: CASSLAQGAKPQHF.

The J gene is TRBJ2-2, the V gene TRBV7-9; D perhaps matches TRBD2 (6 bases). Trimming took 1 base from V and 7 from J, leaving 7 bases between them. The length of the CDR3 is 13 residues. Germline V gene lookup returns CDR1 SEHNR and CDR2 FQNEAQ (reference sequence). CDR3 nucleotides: TGTGCCAGCAGCTTAGAGGGAGGCGGGGAGCTGTTTTTT. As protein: CASSLEGGGELFF.

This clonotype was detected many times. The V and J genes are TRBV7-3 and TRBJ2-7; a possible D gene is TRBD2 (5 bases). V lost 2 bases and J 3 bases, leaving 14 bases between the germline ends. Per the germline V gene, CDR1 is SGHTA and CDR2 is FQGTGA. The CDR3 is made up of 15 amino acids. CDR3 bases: TGTGCCAGCAGCTTATCCGGCACGGACTTCTACGAGCAGTACTTC. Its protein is CASSLSGTDFYEQYF.

CDR3 region: CASSLQWYRGTGGLGTGELFF. The CDR3 bases are TGTGCCAGCAGCCTACAGTGGTACAGGGGAACGGGAGGGCTTGGCACCGGGGAGCTGTTTTTT. The genes are TRBV11-2 and TRBJ2-2; possible D gene TRBD2, 8 bases. Trimming pared 5 bases from V and 4 bases from J, leaving 32 bases between. This CDR3 is 21 amino acids long. Per the germline V gene, CDR1 is SGHAT and CDR2 is FQNNGV.

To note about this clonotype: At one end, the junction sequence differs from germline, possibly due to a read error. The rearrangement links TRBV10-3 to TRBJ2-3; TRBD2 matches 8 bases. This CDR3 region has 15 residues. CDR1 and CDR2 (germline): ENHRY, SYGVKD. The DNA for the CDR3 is TGTGCCATCAGCGGACTAACGGGGGGGAGCGATACGCGGTATTTT. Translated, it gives CAISGLTGGSDTRYF.